These 20 T cell receptor beta chains came from one sample sequenced in a study of blood T cell repertoires in COVID-19. Sequencing used immunoSEQ multiplex PCR; TCRdb keeps in-frame clones, though not all of them. This table has under 300,000 clones, approximately 82% appearing once. The sample consisted of PBMCs or T cells enriched from blood (not recorded which). Every receptor here comes from a man aged 35-49 years who had recovered from COVID-19.

The chain combines TRBV7-2 with TRBJ2-4; possible D gene TRBD1, 6 bases. The CDR3 is made up of 14 amino acids. Trimming pared 5 bases from V and 6 bases from J, leaving 14 bases between. Germline CDR1 is SGHTA and CDR2 is FQGNSA. CDR3 sequence reads: CASSQNRAGNIQYF. CDR3 DNA sequence: TGTGCCAGCAGCCAGAACAGGGCTGGAAACATTCAGTACTTC.

The V call is TRBV30, the J call TRBJ2-7; TRBD1 agrees at 9 bases. The V segment lost 3 bases and the J segment 5 bases; nucleotides outside the gene matches: 5. The germline V gene encodes CDR1 GTSNPN and CDR2 SVGIG (reference sequence). The CDR3 is made up of 13 amino acids. DNA of the CDR3: TGTGCCTGGAGAACAGGGGGCAGGAACGAGCAGTACTTC. It translates to CAWRTGGRNEQYF.

This chain uses TRBV5-1 with TRBJ1-6; no clear D. The CDR3 loop spans 15 amino acids. Looked up from germline, CDR1 is SGHRS and CDR2 is YFSETQ. V gave up 2 bases and J gave up 1 base, with 7 bases separating them. CDR3 sequence: CASSFEESYNSPLHF. CDR3 bases: TGCGCCAGCAGCTTCGAGGAATCCTATAATTCACCCCTCCACTTT.

In its sample, this clone was seen a few times. The rearrangement uses TRBV4-1 and TRBJ1-3; D unresolved. Trimming removed 1 base at V and 0 bases at J, with 10 bases between. Germline values: CDR1 MGHRA, CDR2 YSYEKL. The length of the CDR3 is 16 residues. The CDR3 DNA sequence: TGCGCCAGCAGCCAAGTTTCACAGATCTCTGGAAACACCATATATTTT. It specifies CASSQVSQISGNTIYF.

The gene calls are TRBV29-1 and TRBJ2-3, with a possible D match to TRBD2 (6 bases). The CDR3 runs to 14 residues. V was pared by 2 bases and J by 0 bases, with 9 bases between. Germline CDR1 is SQVTM and CDR2 is ANQGSEA. The CDR3 protein is CSVEWSGSTDTQYF. The CDR3 DNA reads as TGCAGCGTTGAATGGAGCGGGAGCACAGATACGCAGTATTTT.

This chain's CDR3 is CASSSPQGRETQYF. CDR3 DNA: TGTGCCAGCAGTTCTCCACAGGGGAGGGAGACCCAGTACTTC. The chain is built from TRBV25-1 and TRBJ2-5; D may be TRBD1 (7 bases). CDR1 and CDR2 from the germline V gene are MGHDK and SYGVNS. V lost 5 bases, J lost 5 bases, and 15 bases lay in between. The CDR3 spans 14 residues.

As DNA, the CDR3 is TGTGCCAGCAGCTTGCAGAGGATGGGAGATGGCTACACCTTC. Encoded protein: CASSLQRMGDGYTF. J is TRBJ1-2 and V is TRBV6-5; D call uncertain. The CDR3 has 14 amino acids. Trimming shortened V by 6 bases and J by 6 bases, and 17 bases separated the two germline ends. Germline V gene data show CDR1 as MNHEY and CDR2 as SVGAGI.

The chain couples TRBV28 to TRBJ1-1; no clear D. The V and J ends lost 3 bases and 9 bases respectively, with 8 bases between them. The germline V gene encodes CDR1 MDHEN and CDR2 SYDVKM. This CDR3 has 11 residues. In DNA form, the CDR3 reads TGTGCCAGCAGTTTGCGTCTCCAAGCTTTCTTT. This translates into CASSLRLQAFF.

The gene calls are TRBV28 and TRBJ1-4; weak D call: TRBD1 (5 bases). Germline V gives CDR1 MDHEN, CDR2 SYDVKM. The CDR3 runs 14 residues. The V end was cut by 3 bases, the J end by 8 bases, with 13 bases between. CDR3 region: CASSLGRADEKLFF. CDR3 in DNA: TGTGCCAGCAGTTTGGGCAGGGCGGACGAAAAACTGTTTTTT.

The gene calls are TRBV7-2 and TRBJ1-2, with D maybe TRBD1 (6 bases). Germline V gene sequence: CDR1 SGHTA, CDR2 FQGNSA. V gave up 1 base and J gave up 8 bases, with 11 bases separating them. This CDR3 is 13 amino acids long. The CDR3 spells CASSLDRVSGYTF. The DNA of the CDR3 is TGTGCCAGCAGCTTAGACAGGGTGTCCGGCTACACCTTC.

The chain has TRBV5-1 and TRBJ2-5; maybe TRBD2 (6 bases). Germline values: CDR1 SGHRS, CDR2 YFSETQ. The V and J ends lost 4 bases and 2 bases respectively, with 12 bases between them. CDR3 length: 14 amino acids. The CDR3 nucleotides read TGCGCCAGCAGCCCCGGGACTTTTCAAGAGACCCAGTACTTC. Its translation is CASSPGTFQETQYF.

This clone was found a few times. The gene calls are TRBV9 and TRBJ2-1; 10 bases fit TRBD2. V shed 5 bases, J shed 4 bases, and the junction held 6 bases outside the gene matches. Per germline, CDR1 SGDLS and CDR2 YYNGEE. This CDR3 spans 15 amino acids. This CDR3 reads CASSQSGRGYNEQFF. The CDR3 nucleotides read TGTGCCAGCAGTCAAAGCGGGAGGGGGTACAATGAGCAGTTCTTC. Using reference TRBV9 and TRBJ2-1 for the parts outside the CDR3, the full variable domain is DSGVTQTPKHLITATGQRVTLRCSPRSGDLSVYWYQQSLDQGLQFLIQYYNGEERAKGNILERFSAQQFPDLHSELNLSSLELGDSALYFCASSQSGRGYNEQFFGPGTRLTVL.

V gene TRBV3-1 (or the pseudogene TRBV3-2) combines with J gene TRBJ2-1; 13 bases match TRBD2. The CDR3 covers 20 residues. The V and J ends lost 0 bases and 0 bases, in that order; junction bases with no gene match: 8. Germline V lookup: CDR1 LGHDT, CDR2 YNNKEL (reference sequence). The CDR3 sequence is CASSQDLGLAGSGSYNEQFF. The CDR3 DNA sequence: TGTGCCAGCAGCCAAGATTTGGGACTAGCGGGAAGTGGCTCCTACAATGAGCAGTTCTTC.

This chain joins TRBV10-3 and TRBJ2-3; 9 nucleotides line up with TRBD1. V was clipped by 7 bases and J by 4 bases; unmatched bases: 3. CDR3 length: 13 amino acids. Germline-derived CDR1 and CDR2 are ENHRY and SYGVKD. The CDR3 nucleotides are TGTGCCATCACCACAGGGGGCGCAGATACGCAGTATTTT. It specifies CAITTGGADTQYF.

The chain is built from TRBV2 and TRBJ2-3; D is possibly TRBD2 (6 bases). Trimming stripped 6 bases from V and 3 bases from J, with 19 bases between. This CDR3 has 16 amino acids. Looked up from germline, CDR1 is SNHLY and CDR2 is FYNNEI. The CDR3 DNA reads as TGTGCCAGCAGACGGCCCCTCGCGGGGCGGACAGATACGCAGTATTTT. Translation gives CASRRPLAGRTDTQYF. Full variable domain (remainder filled in from reference TRBV2 and TRBJ2-3): EPEVTQTPSHQVTQMGQEVILRCVPISNHLYFYWYRQILGQKVEFLVSFYNNEISEKSEIFDDQFSVERPDGSNFTLKIRSTKLEDSAMYFCASRRPLAGRTDTQYFGPGTRLTVL.

The chain combines TRBV9 with TRBJ2-1, with 11 bases matching TRBD2. Trimming took 3 bases from V and 8 from J; bases not matched to a gene: 10. The CDR3 contains 16 residues. The germline gives CDR1 SGDLS, CDR2 YYNGEE. The CDR3 here is CASSAPLAGGMDEQFF. CDR3 bases: TGTGCCAGCAGCGCCCCCCTAGCGGGGGGTATGGATGAGCAGTTCTTC.

The chain links TRBV30 to TRBJ1-4; tentative D call: TRBD1 (6 bases). The V and J ends lost 0 bases and 2 bases respectively, with 13 bases between them. The CDR3 is made up of 16 amino acids. The germline V gene encodes CDR1 GTSNPN and CDR2 SVGIG (reference sequence). The CDR3 protein is CAWSVGTLFTNEKLFF. CDR3 in DNA: TGTGCCTGGAGTGTCGGGACACTTTTTACTAATGAAAAACTGTTTTTT.

The chain joins TRBV10-3 to TRBJ2-7; possibly TRBD2 for D (5 bases). The germline V gene encodes CDR1 ENHRY and CDR2 SYGVKD. V lost 7 bases and J lost 0, with 13 bases in between. CDR3 length equals 14 residues. CDR3 nucleotide sequence: TGTGCCATCATGGAGGCAGCGAGCTCCTACGAGCAGTACTTC. Translating it yields CAIMEAASSYEQYF.

The chain employs TRBV6-5 and TRBJ2-3; possible D gene TRBD2, 5 bases. The germline V gene encodes CDR1 MNHEY and CDR2 SVGAGI. V was cut by 5 bases and J by 3 bases, with 9 bases left in between. The CDR3 spans 13 residues. The CDR3 sequence is CASSPPGTDTQYF. Written as DNA, the CDR3 is TGTGCCAGCAGTCCGCCGGGGACAGATACGCAGTATTTT.

The rearrangement links TRBV11-2 to TRBJ2-7, with TRBD2 matching 10 bases. Germline V CDR1 and CDR2: SGHAT, FQNNGV. This CDR3 has 15 amino acids. V lost 5 bases and J lost 4; bases outside the gene matches: 8. This CDR3 reads CASSSIAGGRYEQYF. In nucleotides, the CDR3 is TGTGCCAGCAGCAGTATAGCGGGAGGTCGGTACGAGCAGTACTTC.